The rows below give T cell receptor beta chains drawn from one sample of a study of beta chain features in type 1 diabetes. The assay was immunoSEQ multiplex PCR, and TCRdb's table has in-frame clones only and misses some. The sample has hundreds of thousands of clones; around 30% are singletons. Input material: naive CD4+ T cells from blood. These receptors were taken from a man younger than 35 in good health. The CDR3 runs from the conserved cysteine through the conserved F or W. D genes are given only for firm matches. Clone size appears in some rows only: once, few, many, or a class for an expanded clone.

CDR3 DNA: TGTGCCAGCAGCTTGATGCGGATGGGGTGGGATACGCAGTATTTT
CDR3 protein: CASSLMRMGWDTQYF
V gene: TRBV7-9
clone size: few
D gene: NA
CDR3 length: 15
J gene: TRBJ2-3

CDR3 DNA: TGTGCCAGCAGCCGGACTAGCGGGAGGCCTGGGGCCAACGTCCTGACTTTC
CDR3 protein: CASSRTSGRPGANVLTF
V gene: TRBV16
clone size: NA
D gene: TRBD2
CDR3 length: 17
J gene: TRBJ2-6

CDR3 DNA: TGTGCCAGCAGCTTCCTGCGGAACACCGGGGAGCTGTTTTTT
CDR3 protein: CASSFLRNTGELFF
V gene: TRBV7-2
clone size: few
D gene: NA
CDR3 length: 14
J gene: TRBJ2-2

CDR3 DNA: TGCGCCAGCAGCTTGAGGGGATCGGAAGAGACCCAGTACTTC
CDR3 protein: CASSLRGSEETQYF
V gene: TRBV5-1
clone size: NA
D gene: NA
CDR3 length: 14
J gene: TRBJ2-5

CDR3 DNA: TGTGCCAGCAGTGCGACTAGCGGGACGTACAATGAGCAGTTCTTC
CDR3 protein: CASSATSGTYNEQFF
V gene: TRBV9
clone size: NA
D gene: TRBD2
CDR3 length: 15
J gene: TRBJ2-1

CDR3 DNA: TGCAGTGCTCCATTCCTAGCGGAGCAGTTCTTC
CDR3 protein: CSAPFLAEQFF
V gene: TRBV20-1
clone size: few
D gene: NA
CDR3 length: 11
J gene: TRBJ2-1

CDR3 DNA: TGTGCCAGCAGCCAGGGACTAGCGGGAACGTTCGGGCACGGGGAGCTGTTTTTT
CDR3 protein: CASSQGLAGTFGHGELFF
V gene: TRBV9
clone size: once
D gene: TRBD2
CDR3 length: 18
J gene: TRBJ2-2

CDR3 DNA: TGTGCCATCAGTGATGAACTATTAGGGGCGGAGACCCAGTACTTC
CDR3 protein: CAISDELLGAETQYF
V gene: TRBV10-3
clone size: NA
D gene: NA
CDR3 length: 15
J gene: TRBJ2-5

CDR3 DNA: TGTGCCAGCAGCGCAGGACTAGCGGGAGTTAAAGAGACCCAGTACTTC
CDR3 protein: CASSAGLAGVKETQYF
V gene: TRBV9
clone size: few
D gene: TRBD2
CDR3 length: 16
J gene: TRBJ2-5

CDR3 DNA: TGTGCCTGGAGTGCCAGGTTGGATCAGCCCCAGCATTTT
CDR3 protein: CAWSARLDQPQHF
V gene: TRBV30
clone size: few
D gene: NA
CDR3 length: 13
J gene: TRBJ1-5